This TCR beta chain originates from a study of T cells in Graves' hyperthyroidism and ophthalmopathy. Study-wide points: Prediction of ophthalmopathy progression came a median approximately 6.6 months pre-onset.

This clonotype was seen repeatedly, ten times or more. Its antigen is not known. RNA transcripts served as the template for amplifying TCR beta CDR3 regions. The HTBI primer set was used in a first-round RT-PCR of the TCR CDR3. One entry per CDR3 protein results from TCRdb running MiXCR on the multiplex PCR reads. The sample shows around 400,000 distinct CDR3 sequences, around a sixth of them seen only once. The CDR3 is 14 residues long. Trimming took 4 bases from V and 1 from J; bases not matched to a gene: 2. In germline, CDR1 is SGHDT, CDR2 YYEEEE. Fresh peripheral blood, 8 to 10 ml of it, supplied the PBMCs.

Sample: blood. The chain employs TRBV5-6 and TRBJ1-1; 9 nucleotides align to TRBD1. The sequence derives from a woman younger than 30 with Graves' hyperthyroidism that later progressed to Graves' ophthalmopathy. CDR3 sequence reads: CASSKDRGNTEAFF. The CDR3 nucleotides are TGTGCCAGCAGCAAGGACAGGGGGAACACTGAAGCTTTCTTT.